Below, 5 T cell receptor beta chains from the same sample are listed, as sequenced in a study of radiotherapy plus CTLA-4 blockade in lung cancer. Some clones are missing from TCRdb's copy, which holds only in-frame ones; the method was immunoSEQ multiplex PCR. The table lists more than 80,000 clones, over 65% of them singletons, with 2.4% in the top ten. This specimen was peripheral blood, taken from a patient treated with radiotherapy plus ipilimumab. These receptor sequences come from a human donor with non-small cell lung cancer that progressed on radiotherapy plus ipilimumab. Some clones in this sample may be carry-over from other donors' samples.

V gene TRBV6-5 combines with J gene TRBJ2-5; 7 nucleotides align to TRBD2. The germline CDR1 and CDR2 sequences are MNHEY and SVGAGI. The V segment lost 4 bases and the J segment 0 bases; nucleotides outside the gene matches: 5. The CDR3 totals 15 residues. The CDR3 spells CASSWSGAYQETQYF. DNA of the CDR3: TGTGCCAGCAGTTGGAGCGGGGCGTACCAAGAGACCCAGTACTTC.

This clone has more than one count but fewer than ten. The chain uses TRBV6-5 and TRBJ1-1; a weak D match, TRBD1 (6 bases). The CDR3 contains 13 residues. The V gene lost 6 bases and the J gene lost 5 bases, with 13 bases spanning the gap. Per germline, CDR1 MNHEY and CDR2 SVGAGI. Here the CDR3 reads CASSRGSWTEAFF. The DNA of the CDR3 is TGTGCCAGCAGCAGGGGCTCGTGGACTGAAGCTTTCTTT.

This chain connects TRBV5-6 to TRBJ2-7; perhaps TRBD2 as D (5 bases). Between the trimmed V and J ends, which lost 6 bases and 6 bases, there was a span of 19 bases. The CDR3 totals 14 residues. Germline CDR1 SGHDT, CDR2 YYEEEE. In DNA, the CDR3 is TGTGCCAGCAACCTGTTTCCCCCGGGGTCCGAGCAGTACTTC. This codes for CASNLFPPGSEQYF.

This clone was seen only once. CDR3 DNA sequence: TGTGCCAGCAGCCAAGATCTCGCAGGGCTCGGGGAGCTGTTTTTT. It yields the protein CASSQDLAGLGELFF. The rearrangement uses TRBV14 and TRBJ2-2, with D maybe TRBD1 (5 bases). V was clipped by 0 bases and J by 7 bases, with 12 bases between them. The length of the CDR3 is 15 residues. The germline V gene encodes CDR1 SGHDN and CDR2 FVKESK.

V and J are TRBV7-2 and TRBJ1-2; TRBD1 agrees at 7 bases. The CDR3 runs to 14 residues. Germline V gene lookup returns CDR1 SGHTA and CDR2 FQGNSA. Trimming took 3 bases from V and 5 from J; bases not matched to a gene: 6. This CDR3 reads CASSFRTGPYGYTF. The CDR3 DNA follows: TGTGCCAGCAGCTTTCGGACAGGACCTTATGGCTACACCTTC.